The present entry profiles one T cell receptor (beta chain) with its context. This specimen belongs to a study of control samples from healthy donors and cancer patients. V gave up 3 bases and J gave up 9 bases; unmatched junction bases: 5. This CDR3 region has 13 residues. Germline CDR1 is SGHRS and CDR2 is YFSETQ. Profiled with immunoSEQ multiplex PCR; TCRdb holds only in-frame clones, not every one. The sample lists tens of thousands of clones; 94% were seen once. This rearrangement joins TRBV5-1 to TRBJ2-1; 8 bases match TRBD1. Sequencing was carried out using blood. The receptor's source is a man aged 25-45 years in good health. CDR3 region: CASSSHQGAEQFF. CDR3 bases: TGCGCCAGCAGCTCGCACCAGGGGGCTGAGCAGTTCTTC.